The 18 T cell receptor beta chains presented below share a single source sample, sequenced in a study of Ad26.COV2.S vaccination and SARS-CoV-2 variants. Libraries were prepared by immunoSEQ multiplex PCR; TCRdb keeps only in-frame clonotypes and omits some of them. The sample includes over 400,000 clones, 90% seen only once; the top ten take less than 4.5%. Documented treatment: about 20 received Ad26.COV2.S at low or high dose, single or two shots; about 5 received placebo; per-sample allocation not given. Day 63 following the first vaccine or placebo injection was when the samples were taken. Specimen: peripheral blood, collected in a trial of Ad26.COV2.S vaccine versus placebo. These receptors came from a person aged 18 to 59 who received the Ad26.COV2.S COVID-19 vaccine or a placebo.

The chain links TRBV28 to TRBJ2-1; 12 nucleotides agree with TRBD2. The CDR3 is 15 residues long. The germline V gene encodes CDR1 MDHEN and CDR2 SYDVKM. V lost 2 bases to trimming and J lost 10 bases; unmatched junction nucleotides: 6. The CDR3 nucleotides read TGTGCCAGCAGTTTAGGGACTAGCGGGCCCGACGAGCAGTTCTTC. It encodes CASSLGTSGPDEQFF.

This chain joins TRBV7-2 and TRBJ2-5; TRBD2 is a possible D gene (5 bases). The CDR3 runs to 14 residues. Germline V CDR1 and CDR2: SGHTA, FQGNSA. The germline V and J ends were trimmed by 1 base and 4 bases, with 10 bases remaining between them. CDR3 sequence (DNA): TGTGCCAGCAGCTTAGAACTAGTCCGAGAGACCCAGTACTTC. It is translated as CASSLELVRETQYF.

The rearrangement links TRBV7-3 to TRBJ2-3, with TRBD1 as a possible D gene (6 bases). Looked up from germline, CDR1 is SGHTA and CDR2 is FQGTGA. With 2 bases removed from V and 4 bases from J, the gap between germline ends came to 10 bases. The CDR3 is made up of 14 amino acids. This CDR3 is CASSLQGSSDTQYF. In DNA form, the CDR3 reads TGTGCCAGCAGCTTACAGGGGAGCTCAGATACGCAGTATTTT.

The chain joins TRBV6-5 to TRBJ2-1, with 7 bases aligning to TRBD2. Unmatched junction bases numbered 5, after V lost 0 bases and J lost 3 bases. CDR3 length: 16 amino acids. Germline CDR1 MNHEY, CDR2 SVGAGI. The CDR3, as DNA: TGTGCCAGCAGTTACTCCGGGGCGGGAGTCTACAATGAGCAGTTCTTC. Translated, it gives CASSYSGAGVYNEQFF.

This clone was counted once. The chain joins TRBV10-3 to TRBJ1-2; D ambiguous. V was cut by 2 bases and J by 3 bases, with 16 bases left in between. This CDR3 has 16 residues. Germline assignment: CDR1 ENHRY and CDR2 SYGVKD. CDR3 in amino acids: CAISEIETEVDYGYTF. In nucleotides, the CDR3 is TGTGCCATCAGTGAGATTGAAACAGAGGTCGACTATGGCTACACCTTC.

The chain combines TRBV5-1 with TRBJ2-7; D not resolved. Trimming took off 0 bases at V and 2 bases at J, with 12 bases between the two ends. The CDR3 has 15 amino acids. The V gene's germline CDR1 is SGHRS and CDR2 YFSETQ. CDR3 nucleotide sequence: TGCGCCAGCAGCTTGGGCCCAGCACTCGCCTACGAGCAGTACTTC. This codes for CASSLGPALAYEQYF. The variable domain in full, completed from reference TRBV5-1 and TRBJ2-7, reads KAGVTQTPRYLIKTRGQQVTLSCSPISGHRSVSWYQQTPGQGLQFLFEYFSETQRNKGNFPGRFSGRQFSNSRSEMNVSTLELGDSALYLCASSLGPALAYEQYFGPGTRLTVT.

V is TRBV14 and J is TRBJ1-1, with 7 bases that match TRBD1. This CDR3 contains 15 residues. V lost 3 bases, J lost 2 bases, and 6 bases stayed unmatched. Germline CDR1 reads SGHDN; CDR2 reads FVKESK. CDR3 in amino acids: CASSQRTGKNTEAFF. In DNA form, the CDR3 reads TGTGCCAGCAGCCAGAGGACAGGCAAAAACACTGAAGCTTTCTTT. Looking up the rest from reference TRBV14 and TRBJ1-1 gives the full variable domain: EAGVTQFPSHSVIEKGQTVTLRCDPISGHDNLYWYRRVMGKEIKFLLHFVKESKQDESGMPNNRFLAERTGGTYSTLKVQPAELEDSGVYFCASSQRTGKNTEAFFGQGTRLTVV.

The DNA of the CDR3 is TGTGCCAGCAGCTTGACGGGACTGGGAAGTGAGGAGCAGTACTTC. This sequence encodes CASSLTGLGSEEQYF. The chain links TRBV9 to TRBJ2-7; a possible D gene is TRBD2 (6 bases). In germline, CDR1 is SGDLS, CDR2 YYNGEE. The CDR3 runs 15 residues. V was clipped by 4 bases and J by 7 bases, with 21 bases between them.

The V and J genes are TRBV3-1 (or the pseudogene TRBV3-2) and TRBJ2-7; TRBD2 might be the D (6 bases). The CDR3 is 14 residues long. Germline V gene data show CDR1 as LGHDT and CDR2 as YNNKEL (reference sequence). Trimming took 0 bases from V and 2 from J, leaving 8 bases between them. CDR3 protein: CASSQDSSAYEQYF. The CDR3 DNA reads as TGTGCCAGCAGCCAAGATTCTAGCGCCTACGAGCAGTACTTC.

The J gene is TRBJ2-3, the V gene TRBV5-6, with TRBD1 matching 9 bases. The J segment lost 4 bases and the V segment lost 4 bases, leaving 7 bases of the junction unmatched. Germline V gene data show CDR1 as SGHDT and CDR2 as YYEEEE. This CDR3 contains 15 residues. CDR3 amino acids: CASSPRTGVADTQYF. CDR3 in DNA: TGTGCCAGCAGCCCTAGGACAGGGGTGGCAGATACGCAGTATTTT.

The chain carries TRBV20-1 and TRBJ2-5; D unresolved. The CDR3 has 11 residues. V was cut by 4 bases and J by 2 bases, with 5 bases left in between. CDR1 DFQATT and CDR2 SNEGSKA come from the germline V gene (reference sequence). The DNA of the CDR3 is TGCAGTGCTATTGAACAAGAGACCCAGTACTTC. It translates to CSAIEQETQYF.

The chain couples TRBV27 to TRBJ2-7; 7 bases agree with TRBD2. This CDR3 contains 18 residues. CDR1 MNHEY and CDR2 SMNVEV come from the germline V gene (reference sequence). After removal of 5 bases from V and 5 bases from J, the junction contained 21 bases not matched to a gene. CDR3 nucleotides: TGTGCCAGCAGTACTATCGCGCCACGGGGCGGGAGTACCCACGAGCAGTACTTC. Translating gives CASSTIAPRGGSTHEQYF.

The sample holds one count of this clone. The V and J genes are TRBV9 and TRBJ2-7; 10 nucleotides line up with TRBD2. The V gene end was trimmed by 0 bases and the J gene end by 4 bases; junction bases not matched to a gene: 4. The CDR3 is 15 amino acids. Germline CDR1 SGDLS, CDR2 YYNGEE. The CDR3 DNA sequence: TGTGCCAGCAGCGTAGCGTCTAGCGGGAGTTACGAGCAGTACTTC. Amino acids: CASSVASSGSYEQYF.

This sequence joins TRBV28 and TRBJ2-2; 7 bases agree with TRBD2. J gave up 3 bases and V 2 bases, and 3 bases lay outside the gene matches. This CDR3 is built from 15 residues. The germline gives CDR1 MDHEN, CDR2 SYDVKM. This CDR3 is CASSLPSGYTGELFF. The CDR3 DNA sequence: TGTGCCAGCAGTTTACCTAGCGGTTACACCGGGGAGCTGTTTTTT.

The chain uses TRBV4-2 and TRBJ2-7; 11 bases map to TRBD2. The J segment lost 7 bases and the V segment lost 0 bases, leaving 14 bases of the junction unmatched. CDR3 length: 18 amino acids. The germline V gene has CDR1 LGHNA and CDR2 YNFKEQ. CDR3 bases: TGTGCCAGCAGCCAAGATTTAGCGGGAGGGCCCTCCCCTGGGGAGCAGTACTTC. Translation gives CASSQDLAGGPSPGEQYF.

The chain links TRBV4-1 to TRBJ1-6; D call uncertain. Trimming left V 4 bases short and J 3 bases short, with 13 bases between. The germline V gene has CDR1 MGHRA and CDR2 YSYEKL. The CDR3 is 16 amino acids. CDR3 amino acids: CASSPSPGSYNSPLHF. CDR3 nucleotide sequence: TGCGCCAGCAGCCCTTCCCCGGGCAGCTATAATTCACCCCTCCACTTT.

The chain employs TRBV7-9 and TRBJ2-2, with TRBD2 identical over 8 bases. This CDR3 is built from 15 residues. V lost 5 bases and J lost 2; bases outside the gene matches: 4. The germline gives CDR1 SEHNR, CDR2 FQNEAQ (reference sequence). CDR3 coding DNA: TGTGCCAGCAGCGGCCGGGGGGGTAACACCGGGGAGCTGTTTTTT. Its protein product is CASSGRGGNTGELFF.

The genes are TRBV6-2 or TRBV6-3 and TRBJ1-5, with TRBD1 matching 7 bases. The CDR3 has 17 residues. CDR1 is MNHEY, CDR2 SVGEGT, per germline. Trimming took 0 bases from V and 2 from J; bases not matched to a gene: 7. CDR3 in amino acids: CASSYSVIGQGNQPQHF. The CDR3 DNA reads TGTGCCAGCAGTTACTCGGTGATTGGACAGGGCAATCAGCCCCAGCATTTT.